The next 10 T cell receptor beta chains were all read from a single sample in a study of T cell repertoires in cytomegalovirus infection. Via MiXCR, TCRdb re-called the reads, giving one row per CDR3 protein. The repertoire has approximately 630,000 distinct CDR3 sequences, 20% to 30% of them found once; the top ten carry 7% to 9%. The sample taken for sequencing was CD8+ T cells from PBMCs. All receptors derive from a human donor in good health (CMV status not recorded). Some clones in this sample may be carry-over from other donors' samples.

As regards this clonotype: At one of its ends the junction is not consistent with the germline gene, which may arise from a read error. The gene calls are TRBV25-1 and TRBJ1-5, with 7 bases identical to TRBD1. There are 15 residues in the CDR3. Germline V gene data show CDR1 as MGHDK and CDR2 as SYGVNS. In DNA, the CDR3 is TGTGCCAACAGTGAGGGGGCAGGTAGCAATCAGCCCCAGCATTTT. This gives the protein CANSEGAGSNQPQHF.

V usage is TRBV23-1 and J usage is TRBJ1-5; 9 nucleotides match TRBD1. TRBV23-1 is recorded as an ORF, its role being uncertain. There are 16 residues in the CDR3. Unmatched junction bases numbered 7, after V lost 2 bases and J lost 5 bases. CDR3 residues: CASSQTGGRGDQPQHF. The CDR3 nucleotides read TGCGCCAGCAGTCAAACAGGGGGCAGAGGGGATCAGCCCCAGCATTTT.

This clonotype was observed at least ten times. CDR3 sequence: CASSLIGGQETQYF. The CDR3 region has the DNA TGTGCCAGCAGCTTAATCGGGGGACAAGAGACCCAGTACTTC. The rearrangement links TRBV7-8 to TRBJ2-5, with TRBD2 as a possible D gene (6 bases). The CDR3 consists of 14 residues. The ends were cut back, 2 bases at V and 2 bases at J, with 9 bases in the middle. Looked up from germline, CDR1 is SGHVS and CDR2 is FQNEAQ.

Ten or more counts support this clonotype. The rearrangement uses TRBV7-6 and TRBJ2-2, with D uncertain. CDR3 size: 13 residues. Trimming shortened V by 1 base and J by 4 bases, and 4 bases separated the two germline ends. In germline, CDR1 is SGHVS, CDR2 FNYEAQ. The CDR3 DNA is TGTGCCAGCAGCTTAGAACTCACCGGGGAGCTGTTTTTT. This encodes CASSLELTGELFF.

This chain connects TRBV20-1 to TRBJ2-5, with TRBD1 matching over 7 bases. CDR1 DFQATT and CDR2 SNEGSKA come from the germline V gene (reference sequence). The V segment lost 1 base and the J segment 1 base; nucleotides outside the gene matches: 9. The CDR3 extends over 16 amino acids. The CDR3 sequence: CSARGDRERVQETQYF. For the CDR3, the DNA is TGCAGTGCTAGAGGCGACAGGGAGAGGGTCCAAGAGACCCAGTACTTC.

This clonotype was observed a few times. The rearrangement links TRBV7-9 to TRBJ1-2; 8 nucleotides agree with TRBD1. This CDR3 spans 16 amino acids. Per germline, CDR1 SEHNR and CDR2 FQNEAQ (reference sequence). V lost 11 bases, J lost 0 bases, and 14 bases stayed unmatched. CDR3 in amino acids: CAVRVGQGPSNYGYTF. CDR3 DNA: TGTGCCGTCAGGGTCGGACAGGGACCTTCTAACTATGGCTACACCTTC.

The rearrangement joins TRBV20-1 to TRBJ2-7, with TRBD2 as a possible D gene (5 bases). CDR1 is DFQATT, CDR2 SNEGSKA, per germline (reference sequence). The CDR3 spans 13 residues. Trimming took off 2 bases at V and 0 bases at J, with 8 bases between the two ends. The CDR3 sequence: CSARKRDSYEQYV. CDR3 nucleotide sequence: TGCAGTGCTAGAAAACGGGACTCCTACGAGCAGTACGTC.

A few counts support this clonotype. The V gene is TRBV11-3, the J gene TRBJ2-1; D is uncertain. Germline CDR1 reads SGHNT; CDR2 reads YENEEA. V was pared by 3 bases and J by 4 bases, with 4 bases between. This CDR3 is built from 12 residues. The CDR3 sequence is CASSFVYNEQFF. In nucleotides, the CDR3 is TGTGCCAGCAGCTTCGTTTACAATGAGCAGTTCTTC. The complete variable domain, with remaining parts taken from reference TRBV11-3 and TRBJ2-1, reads EAGVVQSPRYKIIEKKQPVAFWCNPISGHNTLYWYLQNLGQGPELLIRYENEEAVDDSQLPKDRFSAERLKGVDSTLKIQPAELGDSAVYLCASSFVYNEQFFGPGTRLTVL.

The CDR3 DNA follows: TGTGCCATCAGCCACAGGACTACTAGCACAGATACGCAGTATTTT. Its translation is CAISHRTTSTDTQYF. The V call is TRBV10-3, the J call TRBJ2-3; D is possibly TRBD2 (6 bases). The length of the CDR3 is 15 residues. Looked up from germline, CDR1 is ENHRY and CDR2 is SYGVKD. With 6 bases removed from V and 0 bases from J, the gap between germline ends came to 13 bases.

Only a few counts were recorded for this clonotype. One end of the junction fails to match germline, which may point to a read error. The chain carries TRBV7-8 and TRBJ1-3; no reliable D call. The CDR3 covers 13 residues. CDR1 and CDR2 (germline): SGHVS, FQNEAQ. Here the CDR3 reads CVSSPSGVNTIYF. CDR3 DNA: TGTGTCAGCAGTCCTTCTGGGGTAAACACCATATATTTT.